This TCR beta chain appears in the sequencing data of a study of blood T cell repertoires in COVID-19. Trimming shortened V by 5 bases and J by 3 bases, and 16 bases separated the two germline ends. The CDR3 sequence is 15 residues long. Germline V gene data show CDR1 as ENHRY and CDR2 as SYGVKD. Libraries were prepared by immunoSEQ multiplex PCR; TCRdb keeps only in-frame clonotypes and omits some of them. The sample records 70,000 to 100,000 clones, roughly 80% being singletons. This receptor was obtained from a woman of 80 years or more with acute or convalescent COVID-19. This chain joins TRBV10-3 and TRBJ1-1; the D gene is possibly TRBD1 (5 bases). Sequencing was carried out using peripheral blood. The CDR3: CAISLQEPGDTEAFF. CDR3 DNA sequence: TGTGCCATCAGTTTACAGGAGCCGGGGGACACTGAAGCTTTCTTT.